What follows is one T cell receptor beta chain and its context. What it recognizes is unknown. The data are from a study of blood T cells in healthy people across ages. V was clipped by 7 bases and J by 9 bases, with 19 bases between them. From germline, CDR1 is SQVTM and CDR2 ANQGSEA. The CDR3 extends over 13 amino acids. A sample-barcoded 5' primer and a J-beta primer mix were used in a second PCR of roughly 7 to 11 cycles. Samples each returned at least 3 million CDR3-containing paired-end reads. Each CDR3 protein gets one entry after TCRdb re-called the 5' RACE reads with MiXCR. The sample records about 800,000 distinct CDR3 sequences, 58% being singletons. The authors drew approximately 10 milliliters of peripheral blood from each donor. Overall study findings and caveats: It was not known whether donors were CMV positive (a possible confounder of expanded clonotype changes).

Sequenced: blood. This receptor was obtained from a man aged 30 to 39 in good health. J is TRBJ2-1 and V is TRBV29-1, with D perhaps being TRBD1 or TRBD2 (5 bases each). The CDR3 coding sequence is TGCAGCGCCTCTAGAGGGGTAGGGATTGAGCAGTTCTTC. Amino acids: CSASRGVGIEQFF.